This TCR beta chain was sequenced during a study of T-cell memory formation after mild COVID-19. Study at large: Clusters were largely donor specific. General observations from the study: Prior to infection, memory already included some responding clones, suggesting cross-reactive memory joined. Clones shrinking between day 15 and 85 showed a balanced CD4/CD8 split, and those that grew later tilted toward CD4+.

Comments on this clonotype: Its target is not known.

This CDR3 is built from 14 residues. CDR1 is SGHTA and CDR2 is FQGTGA in the germline V gene. J lost 7 bases, V lost 5 bases, and 8 bases had no gene match. TCRdb recomputed calls from the 5' RACE reads with MiXCR, one row per CDR3 protein. The table lists fewer than 700,000 distinct CDR3 sequences, roughly a fifth of them singletons. V usage is TRBV7-3 and J usage is TRBJ2-1; 7 bases match TRBD2. The sequenced sample consisted of PBMCs or a T cell subset sorted from them (not recorded which). This receptor was obtained from an adult woman who had mild COVID-19 (a few samples of this study predate the infection). Cell type and time point are not known. Here the CDR3 DNA reads TGTGCCAGCAGCCCCAATAGGGGAGGGAATGAGCAGTTCTTC. It yields the protein CASSPNRGGNEQFF.